This TCR beta chain is drawn from a study of T cell repertoires in cytomegalovirus infection. For the study at large: TCR beta signatures that were public indicated CMV infection and matching HLA type. Notes on the study in general: Dominating the ex vivo response were TCR beta clonotypes that were CMV-specific and HLA-C-restricted.

Many counts were recorded for this clonotype. Its antigen is still unknown. Germline V gives CDR1 SGHTA, CDR2 FQGNSA. Between the trimmed V and J ends, which lost 7 bases and 9 bases, there was a span of 22 bases. CDR3 length equals 15 residues. TCRdb reanalysed the reads using MiXCR and keeps one entry per CDR3 protein. The sample yields around 130,000 distinct CDR3 sequences, more than 20% seen once. This chain connects TRBV7-2 to TRBJ1-5; D might be TRBD1 (5 bases). Source material: PBMCs, sequenced either directly or after in vitro stimulation (not recorded which). This TCR came from a human donor in good health (CMV status not recorded). Some clones in this sample may be carry-over from other donors' samples. Here the CDR3 reads CASTTDGIPGRPQHF. For the CDR3, the DNA is TGTGCCAGCACCACCGACGGTATCCCAGGGCGGCCCCAGCATTTT.